Shown below are 28 T cell receptor beta chains from a single sample sequenced in a study of T cell responses to AZD1222 COVID-19 vaccine. Sequencing used immunoSEQ multiplex PCR; TCRdb keeps in-frame clones, though not all of them. The table includes about 56,000 clones, 70% to 90% detected once. The sample here was peripheral blood, taken on day 0 of AZD1222 vaccination. The receptors shown here come from an adult in good health.

The chain employs TRBV5-6 and TRBJ2-7; 7 positions match TRBD1. In germline, CDR1 is SGHDT, CDR2 YYEEEE. The trim removed 0 bases at V and 3 bases at J, leaving 6 bases unmatched. CDR3 length equals 15 residues. The chain's CDR3 is CASSLGGTAYYEQYF. CDR3 nucleotide sequence: TGTGCCAGCAGCTTGGGTGGGACAGCATACTACGAGCAGTACTTC.

The chain couples TRBV12-3 or TRBV12-4 to TRBJ1-1; D is ambiguous. The CDR3 sequence is 12 residues long. The V end was cut by 1 base, the J end by 0 bases, with 0 bases between. DNA of the CDR3: TGTGCCAGCAGTTTAGTGAACACTGAAGCTTTCTTT. It translates to CASSLVNTEAFF.

The gene calls are TRBV27 and TRBJ1-5; D gene unclear. Trimming took off 2 bases at V and 2 bases at J, with 1 base between the two ends. This CDR3 spans 12 amino acids. Germline CDR1 reads MNHEY; CDR2 reads SMNVEV (reference sequence). The CDR3 sequence: CASSLGNQPQHF. The CDR3 coding sequence is TGTGCCAGCAGTTTAGGCAATCAGCCCCAGCATTTT.

This chain joins TRBV4-1 and TRBJ1-2; D might be TRBD1 (5 bases). This CDR3 contains 16 residues. Looked up from germline, CDR1 is MGHRA and CDR2 is YSYEKL. Trimming shortened V by 4 bases and J by 5 bases, and 20 bases separated the two germline ends. The CDR3 DNA is TGCGCCAGCAGCCTTGGTCTTTTTGACAGAACTTATGGCTACACCTTC. Its protein product is CASSLGLFDRTYGYTF.

The chain uses TRBV29-1 and TRBJ1-3; a weak D match, TRBD1 (5 bases). The germline V gene encodes CDR1 SQVTM and CDR2 ANQGSEA. The CDR3 loop spans 13 amino acids. Trimming cost V 6 bases and J 3 bases, with 12 bases left between them. As DNA, the CDR3 is TGCAGCGTAATGCAGGGAGGTGGAAACACCATATATTTT. It translates to CSVMQGGGNTIYF.

CDR3 sequence: CASRGAYQETQYF. The CDR3 nucleotides are TGTGCCAGTAGAGGGGCATACCAAGAGACCCAGTACTTC. The rearrangement uses TRBV19 and TRBJ2-5; possible D gene TRBD1, 5 bases. The CDR3 loop spans 13 amino acids. V gave up 6 bases and J gave up 0 bases, with 8 bases separating them. Germline CDR1 and CDR2: LNHDA and SQIVND (reference sequence).

The genes are TRBV25-1 and TRBJ1-6; a possible D gene is TRBD1 (6 bases). This CDR3 is built from 13 residues. CDR1 and CDR2 (germline): MGHDK, SYGVNS. With 4 bases removed from V and 9 bases from J, the gap between germline ends came to 10 bases. This chain's CDR3 is CASSAGAASPLHF. For the CDR3, the DNA is TGTGCCAGCAGTGCAGGGGCGGCTTCACCCCTCCACTTT.

This clone was seen a handful of times. The chain employs TRBV5-1 and TRBJ2-2, with 9 nucleotides matching TRBD1. Unmatched junction bases numbered 5, after V lost 1 base and J lost 4 bases. The CDR3 contains 16 residues. The germline gives CDR1 SGHRS, CDR2 YFSETQ. The CDR3 coding sequence is TGCGCCAGCAGCTTGATGGGACAGGGCGGCACCGGGGAGCTGTTTTTT. This translates into CASSLMGQGGTGELFF.

This sequence joins TRBV9 and TRBJ2-1, with 9 bases that match TRBD2. CDR3 length: 15 residues. The ends lost 0 bases at V and 6 bases at J; junction bases unmatched: 4. The germline V gene encodes CDR1 SGDLS and CDR2 YYNGEE. CDR3 loop: CASSVALAGPNEQFF. In DNA form, the CDR3 reads TGTGCCAGCAGCGTAGCTCTAGCGGGGCCCAATGAGCAGTTCTTC. Together with reference TRBV9 and TRBJ2-1, the CDR3 gives the full variable domain: DSGVTQTPKHLITATGQRVTLRCSPRSGDLSVYWYQQSLDQGLQFLIQYYNGEERAKGNILERFSAQQFPDLHSELNLSSLELGDSALYFCASSVALAGPNEQFFGPGTRLTVL.

This clone was counted only a few times. The genes are TRBV4-1 and TRBJ2-7; possibly TRBD1 for D (6 bases). Per the germline V gene, CDR1 is MGHRA and CDR2 is YSYEKL. Trimming removed 3 bases at V and 3 bases at J, with 18 bases between. This CDR3 spans 16 amino acids. The CDR3 DNA reads as TGCGCCAGCAGCCAGGACCCCCCAGGGGCGATCTACGAGCAGTACTTC. Its translation is CASSQDPPGAIYEQYF.

J is TRBJ2-1 and V is TRBV7-3; D gene unclear. The length of the CDR3 is 18 residues. CDR1 and CDR2 from the germline V gene are SGHTA and FQGTGA. The V end lost 5 bases, the J end lost 8 bases, and 28 bases lay between the germline ends. In DNA, the CDR3 is TGTGCCAGCAGCCCATATCAAGTGGTAGGCGGATTCGCCGATGAGCAGTTCTTC. As protein: CASSPYQVVGGFADEQFF. Supplemented by reference TRBV7-3 and TRBJ2-1, the full variable domain reads GAGVSQTPSNKVTEKGKYVELRCDPISGHTALYWYRQSLGQGPEFLIYFQGTGAADDSGLPNDRFFAVRPEGSVSTLKIQRTERGDSAVYLCASSPYQVVGGFADEQFFGPGTRLTVL.

The chain carries TRBV7-9 and TRBJ1-1; D is perhaps TRBD1 (5 bases). V was trimmed by 2 bases and J by 8 bases, leaving 9 bases between them. The germline V gene has CDR1 SEHNR and CDR2 FQNEAQ (reference sequence). The CDR3 has 12 amino acids. The CDR3 bases are TGTGCCAGCAGCTTAATACAGGCGGAAGCTTTCTTT. The encoded protein is CASSLIQAEAFF.

The J gene is TRBJ2-4, the V gene TRBV3-1 (or the pseudogene TRBV3-2); 9 bases are shared with TRBD1. The CDR3 totals 17 residues. The germline gives CDR1 LGHDT, CDR2 YNNKEL (reference sequence). Losses at the gene ends were 3 bases for V and 2 bases for J; bases not matched to a gene: 8. CDR3 residues: CASSQSQGAFSKNIQYF. The CDR3 DNA reads as TGTGCCAGCAGCCAGTCACAGGGGGCTTTCTCCAAAAACATTCAGTACTTC.

DNA for the CDR3: TGCGCCAGCGGACCGGGAACCTTTTTATTGAACACTGAAGCTTTCTTT. Its protein product is CASGPGTFLLNTEAFF. The V call is TRBV10-2, the J call TRBJ1-1; D is undetermined. The CDR3 runs to 16 residues. Germline CDR1 and CDR2: WSHSY and SAAADI. V gave up 8 bases and J gave up 0 bases, with 19 bases separating them.

The chain couples TRBV3-1 (or the pseudogene TRBV3-2) to TRBJ2-1; D might be TRBD2 (5 bases). There are 14 residues in the CDR3. Germline V gene data show CDR1 as LGHDT and CDR2 as YNNKEL (reference sequence). Trimming took 1 base from V and 7 from J, leaving 11 bases between them. CDR3 in DNA: TGTGCCAGCAGCCAAGGCTTTTCGGGAAATGAGCAGTTCTTC. This translates into CASSQGFSGNEQFF.

About this clone itself: This specimen includes other DNA sequences encoding the same CDR3. The V gene is TRBV3-1 (or the pseudogene TRBV3-2), the J gene TRBJ1-5, with D uncertain. V gave up 2 bases and J gave up 7 bases, with 6 bases separating them. Germline V gene data show CDR1 as LGHDT and CDR2 as YNNKEL (reference sequence). The CDR3 spans 12 residues. The CDR3 nucleotides read TGTGCCAGCAGCCAACGAGGACAGCCCCAGCATTTT. Protein: CASSQRGQPQHF.

The CDR3 protein is CASSFPASKSGELFF. The CDR3 DNA follows: TGTGCCAGCAGCTTTCCGGCTAGTAAGTCCGGGGAGCTGTTTTTT. The V call is TRBV5-4, the J call TRBJ2-2; D call uncertain. The ends were cut back, 2 bases at V and 6 bases at J, with 14 bases in the middle. This CDR3 is 15 amino acids long. In germline, CDR1 is SGHNT, CDR2 YYREEE (reference sequence). Based on the CDR3 plus reference TRBV5-4 and TRBJ2-2, the full variable domain is ETGVTQSPTHLIKTRGQQVTLRCSSQSGHNTVSWYQQALGQGPQFIFQYYREEENGRGNFPPRFSGLQFPNYSSELNVNALELDDSALYLCASSFPASKSGELFFGEGSRLTVL.

This chain's CDR3 is CASRAVGSGYGYTF. As DNA, the CDR3 is TGTGCCAGCAGGGCGGTGGGGTCGGGCTATGGCTACACCTTC. V and J are TRBV5-6 and TRBJ1-2; D call uncertain. CDR3 length equals 14 residues. Germline values: CDR1 SGHDT, CDR2 YYEEEE. V shed 5 bases and J shed 4 bases, with 15 bases lying between them.

The chain is built from TRBV5-4 and TRBJ2-7; no definite D call. The CDR3 has 14 amino acids. Germline assignment: CDR1 SGHNT and CDR2 YYREEE (reference sequence). The ends were cut back, 0 bases at V and 5 bases at J, with 12 bases in the middle. The CDR3 here is CASSLGPSRDEQYF. The CDR3 region has the DNA TGTGCCAGCAGCTTGGGACCTTCAAGAGACGAGCAGTACTTC.

The chain is built from TRBV4-1 and TRBJ2-3; D unresolved. V was cut by 5 bases and J by 6 bases, with 9 bases left in between. The CDR3 is 12 amino acids. CDR1 is MGHRA, CDR2 YSYEKL, per germline. DNA of the CDR3: TGCGCCAGCAGCGCCTTGGGGGATACGCAGTATTTT. Encoded protein: CASSALGDTQYF.

CDR3 region: CASRAGTNQPQHF. CDR3 DNA sequence: TGTGCCAGCAGAGCCGGGACCAATCAGCCCCAGCATTTT. This rearrangement joins TRBV6-5 to TRBJ1-5; possibly TRBD1 for D (5 bases). Germline V CDR1 and CDR2: MNHEY, SVGAGI. This CDR3 contains 13 residues. The V gene lost 6 bases and the J gene lost 3 bases, with 9 bases spanning the gap.

The chain couples TRBV7-2 to TRBJ2-7; 7 bases are shared with TRBD2. J gave up 0 bases and V 0 bases, and 2 bases lay outside the gene matches. The germline V gene has CDR1 SGHTA and CDR2 FQGNSA. The CDR3 is 15 residues long. CDR3 nucleotide sequence: TGTGCCAGCAGCTTAGCCAGCGGGACCTCCTACGAGCAGTACTTC. The encoded protein is CASSLASGTSYEQYF.

The chain has TRBV18 and TRBJ2-6, with D possibly being TRBD1 (6 bases). Between the trimmed V and J ends, which lost 3 bases and 1 base, there was a span of 25 bases. The CDR3 totals 21 residues. Germline V CDR1 and CDR2: KGHSH, LQKENI. The CDR3 bases are TGTGCCAGCTCACCCTGGGGGAAGTCAGCCAGGGGAATATCTGGGGCCAACGTCCTGACTTTC. Protein product: CASSPWGKSARGISGANVLTF.

The V gene is TRBV19, the J gene TRBJ2-7; 7 positions agree with TRBD2. Trimming removed 3 bases from V and 2 bases from J; junction bases left unmatched: 4. The CDR3 totals 14 residues. CDR1 and CDR2 (germline): LNHDA, SQIVND (reference sequence). CDR3: CASSIRLAAYEQYF. The CDR3 DNA reads as TGTGCCAGTAGTATTCGGCTAGCGGCCTACGAGCAGTACTTC. The full variable domain, completed using reference TRBV19 and TRBJ2-7, is DGGITQSPKYLFRKEGQNVTLSCEQNLNHDAMYWYRQDPGQGLRLIYYSQIVNDFQKGDIAEGYSVSREKKESFPLTVTSAQKNPTAFYLCASSIRLAAYEQYFGPGTRLTVT.

This chain's CDR3 is CSASQGPQQFF. Here the CDR3 DNA reads TGCAGTGCAAGCCAAGGACCGCAGCAGTTCTTC. The chain links TRBV20-1 to TRBJ2-1; D not resolved. This CDR3 has 11 residues. V gave up 6 bases and J gave up 11 bases, with 14 bases separating them. Germline-derived CDR1 and CDR2 are DFQATT and SNEGSKA (reference sequence).

V gene TRBV14 combines with J gene TRBJ1-2; 9 positions agree with TRBD1. V lost 0 bases to trimming and J lost 4 bases; unmatched junction nucleotides: 3. This CDR3 is 15 amino acids long. The V gene's germline CDR1 is SGHDN and CDR2 FVKESK. The CDR3 loop is CASSQETGGSYGYTF. In nucleotides, the CDR3 is TGTGCCAGCAGCCAAGAGACAGGGGGATCCTATGGCTACACCTTC.

The chain couples TRBV5-1 to TRBJ2-3, with unresolved D. CDR3 length equals 16 residues. The V gene's germline CDR1 is SGHRS and CDR2 YFSETQ. V was cut by 0 bases and J by 2 bases, with 13 bases left in between. The CDR3 DNA is TGCGCCAGCAGCTTGGATGGGGATTATTACACAGATACGCAGTATTTT. Its translation is CASSLDGDYYTDTQYF.

This clone has a single count. V gene TRBV19 combines with J gene TRBJ2-3; 9 bases line up with TRBD2. The CDR3 extends over 13 amino acids. CDR1 LNHDA and CDR2 SQIVND come from the germline V gene (reference sequence). The V and J ends lost 6 bases and 7 bases, in that order; junction bases with no gene match: 5. The CDR3 nucleotides read TGTGCCAGTAGCCGACTAGCGGATTATACGCAGTATTTT. It is translated as CASSRLADYTQYF.